This T cell receptor beta chain was sequenced in a study of cytomegalovirus exposure and HLA in healthy donors. Study-level background: Early released data comprised about 90 million unique TCRs from HLA-typed donors. Study outcomes and limitations: Most CMV-associated TCR beta chains appeared HLA-restricted in a later analysis. It was reported that TCR beta sequences correctly inferred the HLA-A and HLA-B alleles for most subjects. In a later analysis, specific HLA alleles were associated with 15,000 or so TCR beta sequences at a 0.05 false discovery rate.

Regarding this clone: Its antigen remains unknown.

PCR involved 60 Vbeta and 13 Jbeta primers. Only in-frame clones appear in the TCRdb table, and some are missing; sequencing was by immunoSEQ multiplex PCR. This sample has 50,000 to 70,000 clones, with approximately 80% found just once. The clonotype was recovered from a woman between 40 and 50 years old in good health and CMV-seronegative. Sequences were obtained from PBMCs.

The CDR3 nucleotides read TGCGCCAGCAGCCAAGACATCGGGACAGGGGAGGTTTTGAACTATGGCTACACCTTC. It codes for CASSQDIGTGEVLNYGYTF. The V gene is TRBV4-3, the J gene TRBJ1-2; TRBD1 matches at 10 bases. Germline CDR1 and CDR2: LGHNA and YSLEER. V was pared by 0 bases and J by 2 bases, with 12 bases of the junction left unmatched. The CDR3 loop spans 19 amino acids.